This TCR beta chain emerged from a study of CXCR3-negative and CXCR3-positive naive CD8 T cells. Findings of the study overall: Partial loss of CXCR3 expression followed cryopreservation; most assays used fresh PBMCs. Both naive subsets, CXCR3-negative and CXCR3-positive, displayed similar TRBV-TRBJ usage, unlike memory cells.

UMI labels and 5' RACE were used to prepare the TRB cDNA libraries. TCRdb reprocessed the 5' RACE reads and stores each CDR3 protein as one record, lacking DNA. The listing contains 130,000 or so distinct CDR3 sequences. Concerning this clonotype: Its cognate antigen is unknown.

Sequencing was carried out using naive CXCR3- CD8+ T cells from blood. The subset is: CD45RO-CCR7+CD27+CD95- naive CD8+ T cells lacking CXCR3 (TNR3-). The origin of this receptor is a human donor in good health. Some clones in this sample may be carry-over from other donors' samples.

The CDR3 sequence is CASSFRDRGYNEQFF. The chain links TRBV28 to TRBJ2-1; TCRdb returns TRBD1, unconfirmable since there is no DNA. The CDR3 has 15 residues. Germline assignment: CDR1 MDHEN and CDR2 SYDVKM.